This T cell receptor beta chain originates from a study of T cells in Graves' hyperthyroidism and ophthalmopathy (dated by TCRdb to about 2019). Some background on the complete study: Peripheral blood was sampled at the time of initial diagnosis, prior to any treatment. According to the paper, TCR Vbeta CDR3 sequencing was carried out on 135 peripheral blood samples, which came from around 43 ophthalmopathy, 80 or so hyperthyroidism and roughly 17 progressor patients. For training and testing, the roughly 93 patients in the discovery cohort were randomly divided in a 7:3 ratio. After sampling, hyperthyroidism patients received methimazole starting at 30 mg daily, and ophthalmopathy patients received high-dose intravenous methylprednisolone. In addition, the study compared T-cell repertoires in thyroid tissue and in blood from about 6 Graves' hyperthyroidism patients. To identify distinguishing TCR V-J signatures, a discovery cohort of around 100 patients was used, comprising some 45 with Graves' ophthalmopathy and 55 to 65 with stable Graves' hyperthyroidism. Whether ophthalmopathy could be predicted prospectively was tested in an independent validation cohort made up of roughly 20 hyperthyroidism patients plus 17 patients who later progressed to ophthalmopathy. Broad study findings and their caveats: Sample size was not statistically predetermined, and investigators were not blinded to group allocation. Blood samples also contained most of the expanded thyroid clonotypes (frequency above 0.001), which suggests that blood repertoires may reflect thyroid immune responses. During validation, the model predicted progression to ophthalmopathy a median of around six months ahead of onset, with around 70% sensitivity and 72.22% specificity. Ophthalmopathy was separated from stable hyperthyroidism by a 13 V-J signature model, with around 88% sensitivity and roughly 81% specificity obtained in cross-validation and 80%/75% obtained in testing.

Based on the germline V gene, the CDR1 and CDR2 sequences are SGHTA and FQGNSA. From cysteine to phenylalanine, the CDR3 is 15 amino acids long. Of the read, only the CDR3 DNA is kept; its 45 bases are in frame from base 1. V loses 3 bases at its end and J loses 8 bases; junction bases beyond the gene matches: 4. Hyperthyroidism patients were newly diagnosed, with disease duration under 2 months, and aged 18 to 65 years. The study excluded patients with uncontrolled infections, other autoimmune diseases, pregnancy or lactation. Diagnoses were based on clinical symptoms, serum thyroxine and TRAb, thyroid ultrasound and orbital computed tomography. Blood from progressor patients was collected at the time of first diagnosis with hyperthyroidism, before any ophthalmopathy symptoms had appeared. PBMCs were separated from under 12 ml of fresh peripheral blood using Ficoll-Paque density gradient centrifugation. Progressor patients were first diagnosed with Graves' hyperthyroidism and then developed ophthalmopathy during follow-up. Total RNA was extracted with Trizol reagent, and quality was checked on an Agilent 2100 Bioanalyzer.

Concerning this clonotype: Its antigen is still unknown. No per-base quality is available; no much larger clone lies one base away.

TCR beta CDR3 regions were amplified from RNA transcripts. The TCR CDR3 was subjected to a first round of RT-PCR using the HTBI primer set and the Qiagen OneStep RT-PCR kit. Libraries were constructed in a second round of multiplex PCR, after which size selection and purification were performed. The libraries were sequenced on an Illumina HiSeq2000 using paired-end 100 bp reads. The published analysis was carried out like this. SOAPnuke was used to process the raw data, throwing out any read that contained adapters or uncalled bases, had a mean Phred below 15, or lacked an exact constant-primer or identifier match. High-quality paired reads were merged using COPE v1.2.5, and each unique nucleotide sequence was defined as a clonotype. Clonotypes were aligned to IMGT TRBV, TRBD and TRBJ reference segments using MiTCR v1.1. The analysis was restricted to V-J combinations with a frequency above 0.0001, which together covered 99.2% of the repertoires. The TCS score was defined as F50 (clonal expansion) divided by E x V (chaos), with BLOSUM62-based TCRdist calculated between CDR3 peptides within each V-J. Welch's t-statistics and random forest reduced 450 to 600 V-J features to 13, which were used in a naive Bayes classifier (R e1071). TCRdb reprocessed the public reads (quality trimming at Q25 with fastp, clone calling with MiXCR) and kept in-frame beta chains. Rows with a matching CDR3 protein are joined into one entry that keeps the most common DNA and genes. The V and J calls shown here were made by TCRdb, not taken from the authors' results. Recorded for this sample are 730,000 or so distinct CDR3 sequences; approximately 19% of them occurred a single time. Together, the top ten hold around 15% of the sample.

This receptor was taken from a woman aged 45-60 years with Graves' hyperthyroidism that later progressed to Graves' ophthalmopathy. Sample: blood. Rearrangement joined TRBV7-2 to TRBJ2-1; TRBD2 matches 13 bases in the middle. The CDR3 protein sequence reads: CASSLGLAGSYEQFF. The nucleotides read TGTGCCAGCAGCTTGGGACTAGCGGGGTCATATGAGCAGTTCTTC.